What follows is one T cell receptor (beta chain) and its context. Its target is unknown. This CDR3 contains 14 residues. The V and J ends lost 3 bases and 6 bases, in that order; junction bases with no gene match: 8. Germline loops: CDR1 WSHSY, CDR2 SAAADI. This sample is part of a study of cytomegalovirus exposure and HLA in healthy donors. Whereas donors were nominally healthy upon sampling, unrecorded immune exposures were probable. Study-level findings and limits: DRB1 showed the most TCR associations and HLA-C the fewest in a later analysis, as rates varied by HLA locus. An analysis done earlier found most TCR beta V segments productive about 87% or about 30% of the time.

PCR employed 60 Vbeta and 13 Jbeta primers. Measured with immunoSEQ multiplex PCR; TCRdb has only the in-frame clones, and not every one. The sample shows roughly 170,000 clones, around 80% of them seen only once. The sequence was obtained from a woman aged 50 to 60 in good health and CMV-seropositive. The rearrangement uses TRBV10-2 and TRBJ2-7, with 7 bases identical to TRBD1. Sequencing used PBMCs. For the CDR3, the DNA is TGCGCCAGCAGTGAAACGACAGGGATAAGCGAGCAGTACTTC. Its translation is CASSETTGISEQYF.